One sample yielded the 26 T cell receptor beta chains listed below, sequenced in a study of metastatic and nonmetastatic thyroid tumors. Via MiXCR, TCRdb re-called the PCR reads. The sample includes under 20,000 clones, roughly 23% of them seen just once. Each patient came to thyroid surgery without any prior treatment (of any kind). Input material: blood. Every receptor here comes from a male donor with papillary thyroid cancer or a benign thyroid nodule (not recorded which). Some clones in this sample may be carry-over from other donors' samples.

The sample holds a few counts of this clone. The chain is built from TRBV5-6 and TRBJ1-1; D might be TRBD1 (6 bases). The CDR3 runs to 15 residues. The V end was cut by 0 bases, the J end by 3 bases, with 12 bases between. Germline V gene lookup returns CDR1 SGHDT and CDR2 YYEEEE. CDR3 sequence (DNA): TGTGCCAGCAGCTTGGCAGGACAGAGCTACACTGAAGCTTTCTTT. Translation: CASSLAGQSYTEAFF. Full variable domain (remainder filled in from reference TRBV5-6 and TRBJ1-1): DAGVTQSPTHLIKTRGQQVTLRCSPKSGHDTVSWYQQALGQGPQFIFQYYEEEERQRGNFPDRFSGHQFPNYSSELNVNALLLGDSALYLCASSLAGQSYTEAFFGQGTRLTVV.

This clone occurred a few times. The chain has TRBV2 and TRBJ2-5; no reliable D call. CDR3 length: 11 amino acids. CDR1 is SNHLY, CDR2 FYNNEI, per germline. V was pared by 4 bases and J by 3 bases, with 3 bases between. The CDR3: CASSGEETQYF. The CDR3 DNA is TGTGCCAGCAGTGGGGAAGAGACCCAGTACTTC.

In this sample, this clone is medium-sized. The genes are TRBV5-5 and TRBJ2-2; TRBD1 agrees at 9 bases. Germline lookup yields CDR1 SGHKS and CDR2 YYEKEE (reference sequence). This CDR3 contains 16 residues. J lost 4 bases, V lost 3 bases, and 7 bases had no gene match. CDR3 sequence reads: CASSSGTGRVTGELFF. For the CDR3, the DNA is TGTGCCAGCAGCTCCGGGACAGGGAGAGTCACCGGGGAGCTGTTTTTT.

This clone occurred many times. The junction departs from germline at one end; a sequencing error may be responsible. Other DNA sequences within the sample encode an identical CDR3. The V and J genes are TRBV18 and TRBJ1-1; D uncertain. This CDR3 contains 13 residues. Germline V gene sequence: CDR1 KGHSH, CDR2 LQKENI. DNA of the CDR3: TGTGCCAGCTCATTTGGGGAGAACACTGAAGCCTTCTTT. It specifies CASSFGENTEAFF.

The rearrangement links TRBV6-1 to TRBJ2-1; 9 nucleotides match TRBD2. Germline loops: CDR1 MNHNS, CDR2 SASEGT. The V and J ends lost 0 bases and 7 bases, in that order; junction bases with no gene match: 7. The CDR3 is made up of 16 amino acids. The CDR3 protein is CASSEAFRLAENEQFF. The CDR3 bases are TGTGCCAGCAGTGAAGCATTCAGACTAGCGGAAAATGAGCAGTTCTTC.

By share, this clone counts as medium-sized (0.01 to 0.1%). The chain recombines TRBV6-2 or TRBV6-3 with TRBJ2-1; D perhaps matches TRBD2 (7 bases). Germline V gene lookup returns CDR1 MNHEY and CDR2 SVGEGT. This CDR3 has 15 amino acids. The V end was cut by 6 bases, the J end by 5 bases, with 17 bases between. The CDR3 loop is CASRTGGGGNNEQFF. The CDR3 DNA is TGTGCCAGCAGGACCGGAGGGGGGGGAAACAATGAGCAGTTCTTC.

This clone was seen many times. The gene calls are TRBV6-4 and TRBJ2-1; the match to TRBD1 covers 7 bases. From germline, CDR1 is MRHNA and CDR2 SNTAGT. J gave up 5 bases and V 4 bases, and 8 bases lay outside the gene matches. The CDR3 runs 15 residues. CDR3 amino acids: CASSGGTEAHNEQFF. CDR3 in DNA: TGTGCCAGCAGTGGTGGGACAGAAGCTCACAATGAGCAGTTCTTC.

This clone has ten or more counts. The CDR3 here is CSASRFGQGGGTDTQYF. For the CDR3, the DNA is TGCAGTGCTAGCAGGTTTGGACAGGGTGGAGGGACAGATACGCAGTATTTT. V gene TRBV20-1 combines with J gene TRBJ2-3, with TRBD1 matching 8 bases. With V trimmed by 3 bases and J by 3 bases, 14 bases remained unmatched. The V gene's germline CDR1 is DFQATT and CDR2 SNEGSKA (reference sequence). The CDR3 spans 17 residues.

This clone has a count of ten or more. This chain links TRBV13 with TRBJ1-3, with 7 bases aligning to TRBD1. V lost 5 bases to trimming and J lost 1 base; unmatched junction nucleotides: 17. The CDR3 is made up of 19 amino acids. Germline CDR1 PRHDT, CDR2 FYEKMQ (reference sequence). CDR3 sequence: CASSPGGWDRSLSGNTIYF. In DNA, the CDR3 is TGTGCCAGCAGCCCTGGAGGATGGGACAGATCCCTATCTGGAAACACCATATATTTT.

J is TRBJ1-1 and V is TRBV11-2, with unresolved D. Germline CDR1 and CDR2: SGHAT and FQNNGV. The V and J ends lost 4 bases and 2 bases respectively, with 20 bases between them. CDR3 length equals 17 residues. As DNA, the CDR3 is TGTGCCAGCAGCTCCGGGGTGGTGGGCAACCCAAACACTGAAGCTTTCTTT. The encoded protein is CASSSGVVGNPNTEAFF.

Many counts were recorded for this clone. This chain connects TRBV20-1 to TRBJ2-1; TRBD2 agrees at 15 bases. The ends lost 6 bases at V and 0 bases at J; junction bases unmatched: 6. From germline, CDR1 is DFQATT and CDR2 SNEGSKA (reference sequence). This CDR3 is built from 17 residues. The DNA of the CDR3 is TGCAGTGCCGTCGGGACTAGCGGGAGGATCTCCTACAATGAGCAGTTCTTC. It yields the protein CSAVGTSGRISYNEQFF.

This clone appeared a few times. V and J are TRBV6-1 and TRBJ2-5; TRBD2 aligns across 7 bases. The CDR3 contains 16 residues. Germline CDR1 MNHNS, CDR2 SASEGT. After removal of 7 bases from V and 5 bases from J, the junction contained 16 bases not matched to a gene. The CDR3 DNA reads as TGTGCCAGCAAACTTAGGGGCAGCTGGGGAGGGGAGACCCAGTACTTC. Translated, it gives CASKLRGSWGGETQYF.

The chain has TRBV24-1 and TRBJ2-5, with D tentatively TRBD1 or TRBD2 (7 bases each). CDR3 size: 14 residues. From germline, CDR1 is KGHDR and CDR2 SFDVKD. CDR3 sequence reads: CATGGTVEDETQYF. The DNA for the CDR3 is TGTGCTACCGGGGGGACAGTGGAGGATGAGACCCAGTACTTC.

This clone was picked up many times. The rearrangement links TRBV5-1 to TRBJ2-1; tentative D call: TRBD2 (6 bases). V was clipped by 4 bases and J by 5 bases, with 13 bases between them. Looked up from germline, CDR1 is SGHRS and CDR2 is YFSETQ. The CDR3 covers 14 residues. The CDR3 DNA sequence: TGCGCCAGCAGCGTGGGTAGCGGCGACAATGAGCAGTTCTTC. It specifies CASSVGSGDNEQFF.

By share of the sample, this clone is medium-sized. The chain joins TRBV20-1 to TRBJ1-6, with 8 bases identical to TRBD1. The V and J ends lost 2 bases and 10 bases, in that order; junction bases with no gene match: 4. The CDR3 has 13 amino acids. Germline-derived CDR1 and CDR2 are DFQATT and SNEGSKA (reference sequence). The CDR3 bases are TGCAGTGCTAGACAGGGGGCAGGGTCACCCCTCCACTTT. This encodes CSARQGAGSPLHF.

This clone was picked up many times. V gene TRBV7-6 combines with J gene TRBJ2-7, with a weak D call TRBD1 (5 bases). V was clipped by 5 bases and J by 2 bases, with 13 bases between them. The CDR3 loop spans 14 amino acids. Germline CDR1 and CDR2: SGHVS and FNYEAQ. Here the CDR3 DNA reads TGTGCCAGCAGCATAGGACACCAGACCTACGAGCAGTACTTC. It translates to CASSIGHQTYEQYF.

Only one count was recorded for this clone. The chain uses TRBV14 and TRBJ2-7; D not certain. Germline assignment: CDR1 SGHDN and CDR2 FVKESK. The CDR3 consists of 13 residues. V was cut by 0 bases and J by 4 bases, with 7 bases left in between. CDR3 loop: CASSQDRRYEQYF. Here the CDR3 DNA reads TGTGCCAGCAGCCAAGATAGAAGGTACGAGCAGTACTTC.

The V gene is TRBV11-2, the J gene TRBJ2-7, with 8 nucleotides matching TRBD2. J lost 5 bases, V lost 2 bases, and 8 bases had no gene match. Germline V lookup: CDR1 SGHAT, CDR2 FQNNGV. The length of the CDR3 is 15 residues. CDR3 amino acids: CASSLLAGGSHEQYF. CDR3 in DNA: TGTGCCAGCAGCTTACTTGCGGGGGGAAGCCACGAGCAGTACTTC. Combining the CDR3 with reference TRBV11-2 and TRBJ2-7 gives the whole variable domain EAGVAQSPRYKIIEKRQSVAFWCNPISGHATLYWYQQILGQGPKLLIQFQNNGVVDDSQLPKDRFSAERLKGVDSTLKIQPAKLEDSAVYLCASSLLAGGSHEQYFGPGTRLTVT.

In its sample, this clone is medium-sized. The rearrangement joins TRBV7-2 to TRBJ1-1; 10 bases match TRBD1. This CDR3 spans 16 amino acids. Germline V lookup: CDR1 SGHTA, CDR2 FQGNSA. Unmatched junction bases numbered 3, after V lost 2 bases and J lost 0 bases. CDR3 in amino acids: CASSLMGQGMNTEAFF. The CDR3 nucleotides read TGTGCCAGCAGCTTAATGGGACAGGGGATGAACACTGAAGCTTTCTTT.

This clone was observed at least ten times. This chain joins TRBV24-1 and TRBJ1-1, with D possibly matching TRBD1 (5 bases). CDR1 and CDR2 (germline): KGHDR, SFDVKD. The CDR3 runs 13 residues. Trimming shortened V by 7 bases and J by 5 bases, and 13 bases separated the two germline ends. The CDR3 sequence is CATSRGAQTEAFF. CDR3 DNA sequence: TGTGCCACCAGCCGTGGGGCCCAAACTGAAGCTTTCTTT.

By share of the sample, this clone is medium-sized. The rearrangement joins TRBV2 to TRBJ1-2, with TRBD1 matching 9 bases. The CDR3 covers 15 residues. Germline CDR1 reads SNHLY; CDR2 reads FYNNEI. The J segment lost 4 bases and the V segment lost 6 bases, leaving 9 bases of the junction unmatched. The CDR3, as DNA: TGTGCCAGCAGGGTACAGGGGGCGCTTAGCTATGGCTACACCTTC. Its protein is CASRVQGALSYGYTF.

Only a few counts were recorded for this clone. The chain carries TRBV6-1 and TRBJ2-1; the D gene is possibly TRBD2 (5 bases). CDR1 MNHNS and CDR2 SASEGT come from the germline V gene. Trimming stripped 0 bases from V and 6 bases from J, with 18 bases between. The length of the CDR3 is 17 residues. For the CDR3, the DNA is TGTGCCAGCAGTGAAGCGCGAGGGTGGACGTCTGTCAATGAGCAGTTCTTC. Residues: CASSEARGWTSVNEQFF.

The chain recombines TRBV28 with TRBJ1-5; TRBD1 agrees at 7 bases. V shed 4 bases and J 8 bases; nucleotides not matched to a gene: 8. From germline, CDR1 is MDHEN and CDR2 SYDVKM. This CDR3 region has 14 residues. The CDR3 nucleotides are TGTGCCAGCAGTTCACACGACAGGGTGGAGCCCCAGCATTTT. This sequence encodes CASSSHDRVEPQHF.

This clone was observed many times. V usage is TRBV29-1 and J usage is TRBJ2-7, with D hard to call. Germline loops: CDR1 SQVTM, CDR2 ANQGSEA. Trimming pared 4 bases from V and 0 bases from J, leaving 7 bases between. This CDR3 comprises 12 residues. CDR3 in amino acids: CSVVKDSYEQYF. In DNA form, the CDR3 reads TGCAGCGTTGTCAAGGACTCCTACGAGCAGTACTTC.

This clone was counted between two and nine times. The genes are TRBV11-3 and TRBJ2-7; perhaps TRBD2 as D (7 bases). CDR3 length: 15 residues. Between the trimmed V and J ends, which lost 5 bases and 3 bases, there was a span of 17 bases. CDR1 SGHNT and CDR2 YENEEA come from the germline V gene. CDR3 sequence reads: CASSEGGGEIYEQYF. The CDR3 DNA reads TGTGCCAGCAGCGAAGGGGGGGGAGAAATCTACGAGCAGTACTTC.

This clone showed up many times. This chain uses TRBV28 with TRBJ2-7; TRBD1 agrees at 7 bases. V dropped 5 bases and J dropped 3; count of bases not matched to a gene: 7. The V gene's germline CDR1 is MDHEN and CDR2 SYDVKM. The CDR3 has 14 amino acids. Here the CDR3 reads CASSTGTANYEQYF. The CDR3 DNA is TGTGCCAGCAGTACCGGGACAGCGAACTACGAGCAGTACTTC.